Following are 17 T cell receptor beta chains from one sample sequenced in a study of CD8 T cells in Susac syndrome. An input of about 0.5 to 1 ug of RNA was subjected to reverse transcription using random hexamers. TCRdb re-analysed the immunoSEQ multiplex PCR reads in MiXCR, keeping a single row per CDR3 protein. This table holds about 300,000 distinct CDR3 sequences, approximately 85% found once. Sequencing was carried out using CD8+ T cells from PBMCs. These receptors came from a human donor with multiple sclerosis.

This clonotype has just one count. The J gene is TRBJ2-1, the V gene TRBV6-1; 10 bases match TRBD2. The J segment lost 6 bases and the V segment lost 8 bases, leaving 4 bases of the junction unmatched. Germline V gives CDR1 MNHNS, CDR2 SASEGT. The CDR3 has 13 amino acids. The CDR3 sequence is CASLGLAFNEQFF. CDR3 coding DNA: TGTGCCAGCTTGGGACTAGCGTTCAATGAGCAGTTCTTC.

There are a few counts of this clonotype. CDR3 sequence reads: CASSPPDRAYEQYF. CDR3 nucleotides: TGTGCCAGCAGTCCACCGGACAGAGCCTACGAGCAGTACTTC. This chain joins TRBV27 and TRBJ2-7; D may be TRBD1 (6 bases). V lost 5 bases and J 2 bases, leaving 13 bases between the germline ends. This CDR3 spans 14 amino acids. Germline lookup yields CDR1 MNHEY and CDR2 SMNVEV (reference sequence).

The V and J genes are TRBV28 and TRBJ1-1; a weak D match, TRBD1 (5 bases). The CDR3 runs to 14 residues. Trimming cost V 6 bases and J 1 base, with 12 bases left between them. Germline assignment: CDR1 MDHEN and CDR2 SYDVKM. This CDR3 is CASSYQQENTEAFF. CDR3 bases: TGTGCCAGCAGCTATCAACAGGAGAACACTGAAGCTTTCTTT.

This clonotype occurred once. The CDR3: CASRNTPGLSYNEQFF. The DNA of the CDR3 is TGTGCCAGCAGGAACACTCCGGGACTATCCTACAATGAGCAGTTCTTC. The chain recombines TRBV6-1 with TRBJ2-1; 7 bases fit TRBD2. The CDR3 runs 16 residues. With V trimmed by 6 bases and J by 1 base, 9 bases remained unmatched. The germline V gene has CDR1 MNHNS and CDR2 SASEGT.

V and J are TRBV28 and TRBJ2-1; tentative D call: TRBD1 (8 bases). Germline V gene lookup returns CDR1 MDHEN and CDR2 SYDVKM. This CDR3 has 15 amino acids. V lost 1 base, J lost 9 bases, and 16 bases lay in between. DNA for the CDR3: TGTGCCAGCAGTTTATACAGGGGGGGCCCGGGTGAGCAGTTCTTC. Translation: CASSLYRGGPGEQFF.

The V and J genes are TRBV3-1 and TRBJ2-5; 11 bases align to TRBD2. V trimming: 0 bases; J trimming: 2 bases; junction bases outside the gene matches: 5. This CDR3 region has 17 residues. Per the germline V gene, CDR1 is LGHDT and CDR2 is YNNKEL (reference sequence). The CDR3 loop reads CASSQELAGERQETQYF. CDR3 coding DNA: TGTGCCAGCAGCCAAGAACTAGCGGGAGAGAGACAAGAGACCCAGTACTTC.

V usage is TRBV4-3 and J usage is TRBJ2-1, with D maybe TRBD2 (5 bases). V was shortened by 4 bases and J by 8 bases, with 15 bases between the two germline ends. The CDR3 loop spans 14 amino acids. The V gene's germline CDR1 is LGHNA and CDR2 YSLEER. The CDR3 sequence: CASSPPGLGDEQFF. The DNA for the CDR3 is TGCGCCAGCAGCCCTCCCGGATTGGGAGATGAGCAGTTCTTC.

A word on this clonotype: Since the CDR3 does not end with the conserved phenylalanine or tryptophan, this likely comes from a read error. The rearrangement uses TRBV6-5 and TRBJ1-2, with D possibly TRBD1 on 6 matching bases. Germline V gives CDR1 MNHEY, CDR2 SVGAGI. Trimming pared 5 bases from V and 5 bases from J, leaving 15 bases between. The CDR3 runs 14 residues. CDR3 nucleotide sequence: TGTGCCAGCAGTATCAAGGACAGCGGATATGGCTACACCCTC. This gives the protein CASSIKDSGYGYTL.

V and J are TRBV4-3 and TRBJ2-2; TRBD1 is a possible D gene (6 bases). Germline lookup yields CDR1 LGHNA and CDR2 YSLEER. Trimming pared 2 bases from V and 4 bases from J, leaving 23 bases between. The length of the CDR3 is 19 residues. The CDR3 is CASSQFPQGTFGATGELFF. The DNA of the CDR3 is TGCGCCAGCAGCCAATTCCCCCAGGGGACCTTTGGGGCCACCGGGGAGCTGTTTTTT.

This clonotype was counted only a few times. The chain recombines TRBV13 with TRBJ1-1; D is unclear. The length of the CDR3 is 14 residues. Germline V gene sequence: CDR1 PRHDT, CDR2 FYEKMQ (reference sequence). The V end lost 3 bases, the J end lost 0 bases, and 8 bases lay between the germline ends. CDR3: CASSFGEMNTEAFF. Written as DNA, the CDR3 is TGTGCCAGCAGCTTTGGGGAAATGAACACTGAAGCTTTCTTT.

This chain links TRBV5-6 with TRBJ2-1; TRBD2 might be the D (6 bases). The germline gives CDR1 SGHDT, CDR2 YYEEEE. The V end lost 4 bases, the J end lost 4 bases, and 12 bases lay between the germline ends. This CDR3 is built from 14 residues. CDR3 in amino acids: CASSPRGLYNEQFF. DNA of the CDR3: TGTGCCAGCAGCCCTAGGGGACTGTACAATGAGCAGTTCTTC.

The chain carries TRBV28 and TRBJ2-7; the D gene is possibly TRBD2 (5 bases). The length of the CDR3 is 13 residues. V lost 8 bases and J 0 bases, leaving 11 bases between the germline ends. From germline, CDR1 is MDHEN and CDR2 SYDVKM. CDR3 in DNA: TGTGCCAGCGCCCCGGCGGGCTCCTACGAGCAGTACTTC. It is translated as CASAPAGSYEQYF.

The genes are TRBV27 and TRBJ1-2; TRBD1 agrees at 8 bases. CDR1 is MNHEY and CDR2 is SMNVEV in the germline V gene (reference sequence). This CDR3 contains 13 residues. Trimming took 6 bases from V and 4 from J; bases not matched to a gene: 4. CDR3 nucleotide sequence: TGTGCCAGCAGATTCGGACAGGGCTATGGCTACACCTTC. Its translation is CASRFGQGYGYTF.

CDR3 sequence reads: CASSLMGGKDEQYF. The DNA of the CDR3 is TGTGCCAGCAGCTTGATGGGGGGGAAGGACGAGCAGTACTTC. The chain uses TRBV5-6 and TRBJ2-7, with 7 nucleotides matching TRBD2. The CDR3 has 14 amino acids. CDR1 and CDR2 from the germline V gene are SGHDT and YYEEEE. V shed 1 base, J shed 5 bases, and the junction held 6 bases outside the gene matches.

The chain employs TRBV7-8 and TRBJ2-1; no clear D gene. Germline V gives CDR1 SGHVS, CDR2 FQNEAQ. CDR3 length: 15 residues. V dropped 5 bases and J dropped 4 bases, with 15 bases sitting between them. The CDR3 sequence is CASSDAREIYNEQFF. The CDR3 coding sequence is TGTGCCAGCAGCGACGCAAGGGAAATATACAATGAGCAGTTCTTC.

The V and J genes are TRBV9 and TRBJ2-1; weak D call: TRBD1 (7 bases). The V end was cut by 3 bases, the J end by 2 bases, with 15 bases between. This CDR3 spans 16 amino acids. Germline lookup yields CDR1 SGDLS and CDR2 YYNGEE. Here the CDR3 DNA reads TGTGCCAGCAGCGCAGGGGGAGGAGTCCCCTACAATGAGCAGTTCTTC. Protein sequence: CASSAGGGVPYNEQFF.

The genes are TRBV18 and TRBJ2-7; 7 nucleotides line up with TRBD1. V dropped 4 bases and J dropped 2; count of bases not matched to a gene: 8. The CDR3 runs 15 residues. Looked up from germline, CDR1 is KGHSH and CDR2 is LQKENI. CDR3 DNA: TGTGCCAGCTCACAACCGGGACAGAGGACCTACGAGCAGTACTTC. This encodes CASSQPGQRTYEQYF.